These T cell receptor beta chains were read from a single sample in a study of shared clonotypes between healthy human individuals. This table comes from immunoSEQ multiplex PCR, and its TCRdb copy is limited to in-frame clones, with some not included. The table shows roughly 2,300,000 clones, with roughly 92% occurring only once. Sample: naive CD4+ T cells from PBMCs. The receptors derive from a man aged 18 to 30 in good health. Some clones in this sample may be carry-over from other donors' samples. Each CDR3 is given with its conserved first and last residue. The order of the fields is clone size, J gene, D gene, V gene, CDR3 length, CDR3 DNA, CDR3 protein. A D gene is named only where the DNA matches it firmly. The listing skips clone size in some rows; elsewhere it reads once, few, many or a size class.

size: NA; J: TRBJ2-1; D: NA; V: TRBV18; length: 14; DNA: TGTGCCAGCTCCCTAGTGGTCAGGGACAATGAGCAGTTCTTC; CDR3: CASSLVVRDNEQFF
size: NA; J: TRBJ2-3; D: NA; V: TRBV5-6; length: 14; DNA: TGTGCCAGCAGCTTGGGCCAAGCCGGAGATACGCAGTATTTT; CDR3: CASSLGQAGDTQYF
size: NA; J: TRBJ1-2; D: TRBD1; V: TRBV28; length: 13; DNA: TGTGCCAGCAGTGGGGAGGACAGGGCGGGCTACACCTTC; CDR3: CASSGEDRAGYTF
size: NA; J: TRBJ1-1; D: NA; V: TRBV7-3; length: 13; DNA: TGTGCCAGCAGCTTACTTGTTCGCACTGAAGCTTTCTTT; CDR3: CASSLLVRTEAFF
size: few; J: TRBJ1-2; D: NA; V: TRBV28; length: 11; DNA: TGTGCCAGCAGTGTCAGGGGTGGCTACACCTTC; CDR3: CASSVRGGYTF
size: NA; J: TRBJ2-5; D: NA; V: TRBV4-1; length: 16; DNA: TGCGCCAGCAGCCAAGAAGGAAGATACCCCAGAGAGACCCAGTACTTC; CDR3: CASSQEGRYPRETQYF
size: NA; J: TRBJ2-7; D: NA; V: TRBV15; length: 14; DNA: TGTGCCACCAGGGTAGCGGCCGGAGCCTACGAGCAGTACTTC; CDR3: CATRVAAGAYEQYF
size: NA; J: TRBJ2-1; D: NA; V: TRBV30; length: 13; DNA: TGTGCCTGGAGTGTACATTCAGGGAATGAGCAGTTCTTC; CDR3: CAWSVHSGNEQFF
size: NA; J: TRBJ2-7; D: TRBD1; V: TRBV27; length: 16; DNA: TGTGCCAGCAGTTTATCGTTCGGGACAGCAGTCTACGAGCAGTACTTC; CDR3: CASSLSFGTAVYEQYF
size: NA; J: TRBJ2-2; D: NA; V: TRBV9; length: 15; DNA: TGTGCCAGCAGCGTAGTAGGGATTAGTGCCGGGGAGCTGTTTTTT; CDR3: CASSVVGISAGELFF
size: NA; J: TRBJ2-3; D: TRBD2; V: TRBV10-3; length: 16; DNA: TGTGCCATCAGTGAGTCGAGGACTAGAGGTGTGGAGACGCAGTATTTT; CDR3: CAISESRTRGVETQYF
size: NA; J: TRBJ2-3; D: TRBD2; V: TRBV30; length: 13; DNA: TGTGCCTGGAAGCTAGCGGGGACAGATACGCAGTATTTT; CDR3: CAWKLAGTDTQYF
size: NA; J: TRBJ2-2; D: TRBD1; V: TRBV27; length: 13; DNA: TGTGCCAGCAACCTACAGGGGGCCGGGGAGCTGTTTTTT; CDR3: CASNLQGAGELFF
size: NA; J: TRBJ2-1; D: TRBD2; V: TRBV30; length: 16; DNA: TGTGCCTGGAGAGCCCGGACTAGCGGAAAATACAATGAGCAGTTCTTC; CDR3: CAWRARTSGKYNEQFF
size: NA; J: TRBJ2-7; D: TRBD1; V: TRBV27; length: 17; DNA: TGTGCCAGCAGACCAAGAGCGGGACAGGGAGGTGTGCACGAGCAGTACTTC; CDR3: CASRPRAGQGGVHEQYF
size: NA; J: TRBJ2-1; D: TRBD2; V: TRBV9; length: 18; DNA: TGTGCCAGCAGCGTAGAAAGGGGCGGGAGAGGTATTGGCGATGAGCAGTTCTTC; CDR3: CASSVERGGRGIGDEQFF
size: NA; J: TRBJ1-3; D: NA; V: TRBV7-3; length: 16; DNA: TGTGCCAGCAGCTTAGGGCCGGGGAGCTCTGGAAACACCATATATTTT; CDR3: CASSLGPGSSGNTIYF
size: NA; J: TRBJ2-7; D: NA; V: TRBV7-2; length: 14; DNA: TGTGCCAGCAGCAGGACTGGTAGCTCCTACGAGCAGTACTTC; CDR3: CASSRTGSSYEQYF
size: NA; J: TRBJ2-3; D: NA; V: TRBV18; length: 14; DNA: TGTGCCAGCTCACCACAGAGGACGGGAGATACGCAGTATTTT; CDR3: CASSPQRTGDTQYF
size: NA; J: TRBJ2-2; D: TRBD2; V: TRBV10-3; length: 17; DNA: TGTGCCATCAGTGGCCCTCCGCTAGCGGGAGGAGTCGGGGAGCTGTTTTTT; CDR3: CAISGPPLAGGVGELFF
size: NA; J: TRBJ1-1; D: TRBD1; V: TRBV7-9; length: 14; DNA: TGTGCCAGCTCCCAAGGGGGCAAAAACACTGAAGCTTTCTTT; CDR3: CASSQGGKNTEAFF
size: NA; J: TRBJ2-3; D: NA; V: TRBV11-2; length: 13; DNA: TGTGCCAGCAGCAGGACAAACACAGATACGCAGTATTTT; CDR3: CASSRTNTDTQYF
size: NA; J: TRBJ1-2; D: NA; V: TRBV2; length: 12; DNA: TGTGCCAGCAGGAGGGACATCTATGGCTACACCTTC; CDR3: CASRRDIYGYTF
size: NA; J: TRBJ1-6; D: NA; V: TRBV25-1; length: 13; DNA: TGTGCCAGCAGTTGGGATAATAATTCACCCCTCCACTTT; CDR3: CASSWDNNSPLHF
size: NA; J: TRBJ1-4; D: NA; V: TRBV5-1; length: 15; DNA: TGCGCCAGCAGCCCGTGGCAGGGGACAAATGAAAAACTGTTTTTT; CDR3: CASSPWQGTNEKLFF
size: NA; J: TRBJ2-7; D: NA; V: TRBV5-1; length: 15; DNA: TGCGCCAGCAGCCCCAGGACATCTTCCCCCTACGAGCAGTACTTC; CDR3: CASSPRTSSPYEQYF
size: NA; J: TRBJ2-5; D: NA; V: TRBV18; length: 16; DNA: TGTGCCAGCTCACCCTACACGACTGGAGCCCAAGAGACCCAGTACTTC; CDR3: CASSPYTTGAQETQYF
size: NA; J: TRBJ1-5; D: NA; V: TRBV7-2; length: 16; DNA: TGTGCCAGCAGCTTAGCAGGGGCAGGGGGCAATCAGCCCCAGCATTTT; CDR3: CASSLAGAGGNQPQHF
size: NA; J: TRBJ2-7; D: NA; V: TRBV4-1; length: 16; DNA: TGCGCCAGCAGCCAATTCGGTGTAAAGGGGGGCTACGAGCAGTACTTC; CDR3: CASSQFGVKGGYEQYF
size: NA; J: TRBJ2-6; D: TRBD1; V: TRBV30; length: 18; DNA: TGTGCCTGGAGTGGGGGACAGGGGATTTTCTCTGGGGCCAACGTCCTGACTTTC; CDR3: CAWSGGQGIFSGANVLTF
size: NA; J: TRBJ2-6; D: TRBD1; V: TRBV5-1; length: 17; DNA: TGCGCCAGCAGCTTGGAGGCAGGGGGCTCTGGGGCCAACGTCCTGACTTTC; CDR3: CASSLEAGGSGANVLTF
size: NA; J: TRBJ2-7; D: TRBD2; V: TRBV28; length: 16; DNA: TGTGCCAGCACCTACGGTCCCCTAGCGGGAGGGCGTGAGCAGTACTTC; CDR3: CASTYGPLAGGREQYF
size: NA; J: TRBJ2-7; D: TRBD1; V: TRBV19; length: 20; DNA: TGTGCCACCAGTCTAAGCCCCCTTCGCGGGACAGGGGGCTTCTCCTACGAGCAGTACTTC; CDR3: CATSLSPLRGTGGFSYEQYF
size: NA; J: TRBJ2-1; D: TRBD2; V: TRBV6-4; length: 16; DNA: TGTGCCAGCAGTGACTCACTAGCGGGAGGTTACAATGAGCAGTTCTTC; CDR3: CASSDSLAGGYNEQFF
size: NA; J: TRBJ2-7; D: NA; V: TRBV5-1; length: 17; DNA: TGCGCCAGCAGCTTTATTGGTGGGGGACCCGGCGTGAACGAGCAGTACTTC; CDR3: CASSFIGGGPGVNEQYF
size: once; J: TRBJ2-1; D: TRBD2; V: TRBV28; length: 16; DNA: TGTGCCAGCAGTTTTAGTCGCGCTAGCGGGACCTATGAGCAGTTCTTC; CDR3: CASSFSRASGTYEQFF
size: NA; J: TRBJ2-5; D: TRBD1; V: TRBV4-1; length: 17; DNA: TGCGCCAGCAGCCCACAAGACAGGGGGCGAGATAGAGAGACCCAGTACTTC; CDR3: CASSPQDRGRDRETQYF
size: NA; J: TRBJ2-3; D: NA; V: TRBV7-8; length: 17; DNA: TGTGCCAGCAGCTTACTCCCCGATGGCTTCGCGACAGATACGCAGTATTTT; CDR3: CASSLLPDGFATDTQYF
size: NA; J: TRBJ2-3; D: TRBD2; V: TRBV11-1; length: 16; DNA: TGTGCCAGCAGCTTAGGACTAACTAGCGGGAGTGATACGCAGTATTTT; CDR3: CASSLGLTSGSDTQYF
size: NA; J: TRBJ2-5; D: NA; V: TRBV7-3; length: 13; DNA: TGTGCCAGCAGCTTAATGCCCAAAGAGACCCAGTACTTC; CDR3: CASSLMPKETQYF
size: once; J: TRBJ1-1; D: NA; V: TRBV28; length: 14; DNA: TGTGCCAGCAGGGACGGGGGCACCGCCACTGAAGCTTTCTTT; CDR3: CASRDGGTATEAFF
size: NA; J: TRBJ2-7; D: NA; V: TRBV6-1; length: 14; DNA: TGTGCCAGCAGTGAACAAGCCAGCTCCTACGAGCAGTACTTC; CDR3: CASSEQASSYEQYF
size: NA; J: TRBJ2-7; D: NA; V: TRBV18; length: 15; DNA: TGTGCCAGCTCACTCACCAGGATTACCTCCTACGAGCAGTACTTC; CDR3: CASSLTRITSYEQYF
size: NA; J: TRBJ2-7; D: TRBD2; V: TRBV7-8; length: 15; DNA: TGTGCCAGCAGCTTAACCGGGGGGATAGCGTACGAGCAGTACTTC; CDR3: CASSLTGGIAYEQYF
size: NA; J: TRBJ1-3; D: NA; V: TRBV7-3; length: 14; DNA: TGTGCCAGCAGCCCCCAGGGCCCTGGAAACACCATATATTTT; CDR3: CASSPQGPGNTIYF
size: NA; J: TRBJ2-5; D: NA; V: TRBV11-3; length: 15; DNA: TGTGCCAGCAGCCAGGGGCAGGCCATCCAAGAGACCCAGTACTTC; CDR3: CASSQGQAIQETQYF
size: NA; J: TRBJ2-3; D: NA; V: TRBV4-1; length: 14; DNA: TGCGCCAGCAGCCAACTAGCTAACACAGATACGCAGTATTTT; CDR3: CASSQLANTDTQYF
size: NA; J: TRBJ1-3; D: NA; V: TRBV5-1; length: 13; DNA: TGCGCCAGCAGCCCCGACGTTGGAAACACCATATATTTT; CDR3: CASSPDVGNTIYF
size: NA; J: TRBJ2-7; D: NA; V: TRBV28; length: 15; DNA: TGTGCCAGCAGCCCCCCCTCTAGCGTCACCTACGAGCAGTACTTC; CDR3: CASSPPSSVTYEQYF
size: NA; J: TRBJ2-3; D: TRBD2; V: TRBV5-1; length: 17; DNA: TGCGCCAGCAGCTTGGTTAGTTTGGCTAGCGGGGGAGATACGCAGTATTTT; CDR3: CASSLVSLASGGDTQYF
size: NA; J: TRBJ1-5; D: NA; V: TRBV5-1; length: 13; DNA: TGCGCCAGCAGCCCTGGGGCCAATCAGCCCCAGCATTTT; CDR3: CASSPGANQPQHF
size: NA; J: TRBJ1-2; D: NA; V: TRBV14; length: 13; DNA: TGTGCCAGCAGCCAAGTCCGCGGGAATGGCTACACCTTC; CDR3: CASSQVRGNGYTF
size: NA; J: TRBJ2-7; D: NA; V: TRBV28; length: 13; DNA: TGTGCCAGCAGTCCGTTCGGTTCCTACGAGCAGTACTTC; CDR3: CASSPFGSYEQYF
size: NA; J: TRBJ2-5; D: TRBD2; V: TRBV4-1; length: 17; DNA: TGCGCCAGCAGCCAAGGGGGCGCGGGGGGACTTCAAGAGACCCAGTACTTC; CDR3: CASSQGGAGGLQETQYF
size: once; J: TRBJ1-5; D: NA; V: TRBV19; length: 14; DNA: TGTGCCAGCATCGGCGGCAGCAACAATCAGCCCCAGCATTTT; CDR3: CASIGGSNNQPQHF
size: NA; J: TRBJ1-2; D: NA; V: TRBV18; length: 14; DNA: TGTGCCAGCTCATTCTCGACAGGAAGGGATGGCTACACCTTC; CDR3: CASSFSTGRDGYTF
size: NA; J: TRBJ2-7; D: NA; V: TRBV6-1; length: 13; DNA: TGTGCCAGCAGTGTTCAGCACTCCTACGAGCAGTACTTC; CDR3: CASSVQHSYEQYF